The rows below give T cell receptor beta chains drawn from one sample of a study of Ad26.COV2.S vaccination and SARS-CoV-2 variants. Repertoires were generated with immunoSEQ multiplex PCR, while TCRdb's copy carries only in-frame clones and drops some. The sample contains a few hundred thousand clones, 80% to 95% of which appear only once. The sample consisted of peripheral blood, taken in a trial of Ad26.COV2.S vaccine versus placebo. These receptors were taken from a person between 18 and 59 years old who received the Ad26.COV2.S COVID-19 vaccine or a placebo. Each CDR3 is given with its conserved first and last residue. Fields, in order: J gene, V gene, D gene, clone size, CDR3 DNA, CDR3 protein. The D gene is left open where the match is weak. Size is omitted from some rows. Given values are once, few, many or a class for expanded clones.

>TRBJ2-7|TRBV7-6|TRBD2|.
TGTGCCAGCAGCAAAGCGGGAGTTGAGAACGAGCAGTACTTC
CASSKAGVENEQYF
>TRBJ2-7|TRBV29-1|TRBD2|.
TGCAGCGTTGAAGAGGCGCTAGCGGGAGAGTACGAGCAGTACTTC
CSVEEALAGEYEQYF
>TRBJ2-1|TRBV29-1|.|.
TGCAGCGACACTTCGTACAATGAGCAGTTCTTC
CSDTSYNEQFF
>TRBJ2-7|TRBV23-1|.|.
TGCGCCAGCAGTACCTACGAGCAGTACTTC
CASSTYEQYF
>TRBJ1-3|TRBV18|TRBD1|.
TGTGCCAGCTCACCCGGGACAGGAGGAAACACCATATATTTT
CASSPGTGGNTIYF
>TRBJ2-3|TRBV18|TRBD1|.
TGTGCCAGCTCACCCAACCGACAGGGAGGCACAGATACGCAGTATTTT
CASSPNRQGGTDTQYF
>TRBJ2-7|TRBV11-1|TRBD1|.
TGTGCCAGCAGCTCCGTGGACAGGTACGAGCAGTACTTC
CASSSVDRYEQYF
>TRBJ2-2|TRBV9|TRBD2|.
TGTGCCAGCAGCACCCGGACTAGCGGGAGTGGTAGGAACACCGGGGAGCTGTTTTTT
CASSTRTSGSGRNTGELFF
>TRBJ2-1|TRBV10-3|TRBD2|.
TGTGCCATCAGCCCTAGCGGCAACAATGAGCAGTTCTTC
CAISPSGNNEQFF
>TRBJ2-7|TRBV7-2|.|few
TGTGCCAGCAGCTTAAGTCCTAGGTATCGCGAGCAGTACTTC
CASSLSPRYREQYF
>TRBJ2-1|TRBV19|.|.
TGTGCCAGTAGTATTCTGGACAACAATGAGCAGTTCTTC
CASSILDNNEQFF
>TRBJ2-5|TRBV3-1/TRBV3-2|TRBD2|.
TGTGCCAGCAGCCAAGGGACTAGCGGGTGGCTCCAAGAGACCCAGTACTTC
CASSQGTSGWLQETQYF
>TRBJ2-7|TRBV30|TRBD2|.
TGTGCCTGGGACCTAGCGGGAGTAACTAACTACGAGCAGTACTTC
CAWDLAGVTNYEQYF
>TRBJ1-3|TRBV6-5|.|.
TGTGCCAGTAGGACCACTACCTCTGGAAACACCATATATTTT
CASRTTTSGNTIYF
>TRBJ2-1|TRBV28|TRBD1|few
TGTGCCAGCAGTTCCAACAGGGGGCCCTACAATGAGCAGTTCTTC
CASSSNRGPYNEQFF
>TRBJ2-3|TRBV6-2/TRBV6-3|TRBD2|.
TGTGCCAGCAGTTACCTCTCGACTAGCGCCATCACAGATACGCAGTATTTT
CASSYLSTSAITDTQYF
>TRBJ2-7|TRBV27|.|.
TGTGCCAGCAGGAAGGGGGGGGCTTACGAGCAGTACTTC
CASRKGGAYEQYF
>TRBJ2-1|TRBV27|TRBD2|.
TGTGCCAGCAGTTTGCCCGGGACTAGCCGGTCGGATGAGCAGTTCTTC
CASSLPGTSRSDEQFF
>TRBJ1-4|TRBV30|.|.
TGTGCCTGGGACCCGAAAGGTGCCCATAATGAAAAACTGTTTTTT
CAWDPKGAHNEKLFF
>TRBJ1-1|TRBV27|.|.
TGTGCCAGCAGTTTGGGGGTGGGCACTGAAGCTTTCTTT
CASSLGVGTEAFF
>TRBJ2-1|TRBV18|TRBD2|.
TGTGCCAGCTCACCACCGGGGGCGGGAGGGGATGAGCAGTTCTTC
CASSPPGAGGDEQFF
>TRBJ2-1|TRBV27|TRBD2|.
TGTGCCAGCAGTTTGGGGACTAGCGGGAGGTTATTAAGCTCCTACAATGAGCAGTTCTTC
CASSLGTSGRLLSSYNEQFF
>TRBJ2-7|TRBV2|TRBD2|.
TGTGCCAGCAGACTAGCGGCTCTGAGCTCCTACGAGCAGTACTTC
CASRLAALSSYEQYF
>TRBJ2-7|TRBV9|TRBD2|.
TGTGCCAGCAGCGTAGGGGCTAGCGGCGACTACGAGCAGTACTTC
CASSVGASGDYEQYF
>TRBJ2-2|TRBV6-5|.|once
TGTGCCAGCGGACCTTTCCCCAACACCGGGGAGCTGTTTTTT
CASGPFPNTGELFF
>TRBJ1-2|TRBV7-9|.|.
TGTGCCAGCAGCTTGGGCCAGGGGGGCTACACCTTC
CASSLGQGGYTF
>TRBJ2-2|TRBV2|.|.
TGTGCCAGCCGCTTAGGGGCCGGGGAGCTGTTTTTT
CASRLGAGELFF
>TRBJ1-6|TRBV7-3|.|.
TGTGCCAGCAGCTTGGACAGATATTCACCCCTCCACTTT
CASSLDRYSPLHF